This entry describes one TCR beta chain. This receptor's antigen is unknown. Per-nucleotide qualities are absent, and no much larger clonotype sits a single base away. This specimen's time point label, interpreted: pretreatment peripheral blood. A total of roughly 31 patients with locally advanced or metastatic urothelial carcinoma, treated at Memorial Sloan Kettering on a trial protocol, made up the cohort. Peripheral blood mononuclear cells were collected pretreatment and during treatment, with between 1 and 8 total time points obtained per patient. The Qiagen DNeasy Blood extraction kit was used to purify genomic DNA from total PBMCs and from tumor samples. Collected pretreatment and during treatment, PBMCs were isolated and stored as previously described. CDR1 and CDR2, looked up from the germline V gene, are SNHLY and FYNNEI. V is cut back by 6 bases and J by 2 bases, with 5 bases in the junction unmatched. Inclusive of the bounding cysteine and phenylalanine, the CDR3 is 15 residues long. This entry keeps only the CDR3 DNA: 45 bases, framed from base 1.

Synthetic TCR analog templates were spiked into each PCR so that absolute template abundance could be estimated from read counts. Using the immunoSEQ assay, TCRbeta CDR3 regions were amplified from genomic DNA with bias-controlled V and J gene primers. Sequencing of rearranged TCRbeta segments was done at approximately 20X coverage. The study's processing was this. Sequencing errors were corrected by clustering and CDR3s were annotated against IMGT to assign V, D and J genes. Out-of-frame and stop-codon sequences were excluded, and only productive TCRbeta rearrangements were used in downstream analyses. Clonality was computed as one minus Shannon entropy normalized by the log of the number of unique productive sequences. Fisher's exact test with Benjamini-Hochberg correction, at a threshold of adjusted p below 0.01, was used to find clones that differed between time points or between blood and tumor. TCRdb's version of the immuneACCESS table is confined to in-frame rearrangements and falls short of the full clone set. An unresolved V gene accounts for under half of the shortfall where checked; the remainder is of unknown origin. V and J calls and clone size are given by that table; D and trimming were obtained from the DNA. The sample table contains tens of thousands of clones; only one count was recorded for approximately 80% of them. The ten largest make up roughly 6.6% of the sample.

The sample originates from a study of PD-L1 blockade in urothelial cancer (dated by TCRdb to the late 2010s). About the full investigation: Every patient began therapy in 2014 and was given atezolizumab 1,200 mg intravenously every 3 weeks. Blood samples yielded a median of roughly 150,000 T cells and approximately 83,000 unique TCRs, with median clonality 0.080. An ECOG performance status of 0 or 1 was recorded for the patients, and 0 to 3 prior chemotherapy regimens had been received by the patients. About 90% of the roughly 29 patients were identified as males with urothelial cancer of bladder origin, and a prior smoking history was reported by 18 of 29 patients. The study was an exploratory multi-omic analysis of somatic, immune and clinical correlates of response to PD-L1 blockade with atezolizumab in urothelial cancer. Blood samples were analyzed 3 weeks after the start of treatment (second dose) and 6 weeks after the start of treatment. Pretreatment blood TCR-seq was available for under 35 patients, at least one posttreatment blood collection was obtained for 25 or so patients, and tumor TCR-seq was available for 25 or so patients. Fewer than ten patients achieved durable clinical benefit and about 19 did not. Progression-free survival longer than 6 months counted as durable clinical benefit, and TCR features were additionally tested against both progression-free and overall survival. In the same patients who had TCR sequencing, pretreatment tumors also underwent whole exome sequencing and RNA sequencing. Pretreatment tumor samples, along with matched peripheral blood collected serially before and after atezolizumab treatment, underwent TCR sequencing. Overall study outcomes, separate from this receptor: A pretreatment peripheral blood TCR clonality below the median was linked to improved progression-free and overall survival. Because the sample size was small (n of about 27) and many of the analyses were exploratory, the results are meant to be hypothesis-generating. Patients with durable benefit showed greater expansion of tumor-associated TCR clones in peripheral blood 3 weeks after starting treatment (n ≈ 23, p = 0.022).

The clonotype comes from a man aged 35-49 years with urothelial cancer. Source: PBMCs, taken around atezolizumab (anti-PD-L1) treatment. The V gene is TRBV2 and the J gene is TRBJ2-1; 9 bases in the junction line up with TRBD1. The CDR3 in this case is CASRIQGAAYNEQFF. The DNA sequence is given as TGTGCCAGCAGGATACAGGGGGCCGCCTACAATGAGCAGTTCTTC. Reference TRBV2 and TRBJ2-1 proteins supply the regions before and after the CDR3; the full variable domain is: EPEVTQTPSHQVTQMGQEVILRCVPISNHLYFYWYRQILGQKVEFLVSFYNNEISEKSEIFDDQFSVERPDGSNFTLKIRSTKLEDSAMYFCASRIQGAAYNEQFFGPGTRLTVL.